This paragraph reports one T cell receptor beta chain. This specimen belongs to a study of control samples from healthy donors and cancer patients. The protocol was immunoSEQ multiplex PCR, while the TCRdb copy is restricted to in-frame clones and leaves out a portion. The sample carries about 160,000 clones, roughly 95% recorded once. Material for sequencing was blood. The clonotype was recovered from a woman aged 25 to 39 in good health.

This chain's CDR3 is CASSQDIAQLTGELFF. Written as DNA, the CDR3 is TGTGCCAGCAGCCAAGATATTGCACAGCTCACCGGGGAGCTGTTTTTT. The genes are TRBV3-1 (or the pseudogene TRBV3-2) and TRBJ2-2; D is unclear. V lost 0 bases and J 4 bases, leaving 12 bases between the germline ends. Per the germline V gene, CDR1 is LGHDT and CDR2 is YNNKEL (reference sequence). The CDR3 length is 16 residues.